Detailed here is one T cell receptor (beta chain). Its antigen remains unknown. Construction of the TCR beta libraries employed iRepertoire HTBI primers in conjunction with Arm-PCR of CDR3 regions. TCRdb reanalysed the multiplex PCR reads using MiXCR and keeps one entry per CDR3 protein. The table shows 650,000 to 700,000 distinct CDR3 sequences, with about 32% occurring only once. This sample was included in a study of regulatory T cells in long-lasting Graves disease. General study points: TCR diversity was lower in persistent than newly diagnosed Graves' disease.

Time point noted: persistent/refractory GD, antithyroid drugs over 5 years with positive TRAb. PBMC-extracted RNA yielded the TCR library. Into tubes containing EDTA, about 9 milliliters of peripheral blood were drawn. This TCR came from a female donor with Graves disease. This specimen consisted of peripheral blood mononuclear cells (PBMCs), obtained when the disease was refractory, from a patient treated with antithyroid drugs.

CDR3 sequence reads: CASSFLAGQGSYEQYF. The DNA of the CDR3 is TGTGCCAGCAGCTTTCTAGCGGGACAGGGCTCCTACGAGCAGTACTTC. This chain uses TRBV7-6 with TRBJ2-7; either TRBD1 or TRBD2 may supply D (9 bases each). The CDR3 length is 16 residues. Germline lookup yields CDR1 SGHVS and CDR2 FNYEAQ. Trimming pared 3 bases from V and 0 bases from J, leaving 15 bases between. The full variable domain, with the rest looked up from reference TRBV7-6 and TRBJ2-7, is GAGVSQSPRYKVTKRGQDVALRCDPISGHVSLYWYRQALGQGPEFLTYFNYEAQQDKSGLPNDRFSAERPEGSISTLTIQRTEQRDSAMYRCASSFLAGQGSYEQYFGPGTRLTVT.